In its sample, the clone carrying this T cell receptor (beta chain) was seen once. V dropped 4 bases and J dropped 11 bases, with 20 bases sitting between them. CDR3 length equals 14 residues. Germline V gene data show CDR1 as MNHNS and CDR2 as SASEGT. These data are taken from a study of shared clonotypes between healthy human individuals. Study in general: With ages of 18 to 49, the donors were a couple of women and a few men.

Assay execution took place at the deep level. The method was immunoSEQ multiplex PCR; TCRdb's version includes in-frame clones alone and lacks a portion of them. Among about 560,000 clones listed, around three quarters were seen once. The sequence was collected from a woman aged 35 to 49 in good health. Some clones in this sample may be carry-over from other donors' samples. Material: PBMCs. V is TRBV6-1 and J is TRBJ1-1; TRBD1 might be the D (5 bases). For the CDR3, the DNA is TGTGCCAGCAGTGCTACCGGGACCCAGGCCGTGGCTTTCTTT. Its translation: CASSATGTQAVAFF.